Described below is a single TCR beta chain sequence and its context. These data come from a study of T cell changes during pregnancy in multiple sclerosis. CDR1 is SGHVS, CDR2 FQNEAQ, per germline. The CDR3 is 16 residues long. Trimming cost V 5 bases and J 6 bases; bases outside gene matches: 12. Some clones are missing from TCRdb's copy, which holds only in-frame ones; the method was immunoSEQ multiplex PCR. The sample has over 65,000 clones, about nine tenths seen once. The TCR sequence derives from a female donor with multiple sclerosis, enrolled in a pregnancy study. This sequence joins TRBV7-8 and TRBJ2-2; 7 positions match TRBD2. Sequenced material: peripheral blood, taken in the first trimester of pregnancy. CDR3 sequence: CASSNFQRELAGELFF. The DNA for the CDR3 is TGTGCCAGCAGCAATTTCCAGCGGGAACTCGCCGGGGAGCTGTTTTTT.